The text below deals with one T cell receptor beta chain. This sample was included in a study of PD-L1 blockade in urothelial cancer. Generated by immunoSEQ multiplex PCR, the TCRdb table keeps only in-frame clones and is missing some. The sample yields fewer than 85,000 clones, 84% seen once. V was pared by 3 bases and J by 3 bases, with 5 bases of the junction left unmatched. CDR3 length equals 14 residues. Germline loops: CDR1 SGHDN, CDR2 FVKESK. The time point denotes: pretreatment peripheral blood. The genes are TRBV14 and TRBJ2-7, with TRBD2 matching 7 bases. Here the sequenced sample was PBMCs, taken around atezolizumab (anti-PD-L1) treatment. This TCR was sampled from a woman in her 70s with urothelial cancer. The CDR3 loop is CASSQGLLIYEQYF. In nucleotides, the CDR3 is TGTGCCAGCAGCCAGGGACTACTGATCTACGAGCAGTACTTC. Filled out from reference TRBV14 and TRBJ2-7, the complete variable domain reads EAGVTQFPSHSVIEKGQTVTLRCDPISGHDNLYWYRRVMGKEIKFLLHFVKESKQDESGMPNNRFLAERTGGTYSTLKVQPAELEDSGVYFCASSQGLLIYEQYFGPGTRLTVT.